This T cell receptor beta chain originates from a study of T cell repertoires in cytomegalovirus infection. Background on the study: Signatures in public TCR beta sequences pointed to both CMV infection and matching HLA type. Findings and caveats of the study: CMV-specific HLA-C-restricted TCR beta clonotypes dominated the ex vivo response.

By share, this clonotype ranks as medium-sized. Antigen: not known. The V and J ends lost 5 bases and 0 bases respectively, with 14 bases between them. This CDR3 is 15 amino acids long. Per germline, CDR1 SGHTA and CDR2 FQGNSA. TCRdb passed the reads through MiXCR, listing each CDR3 protein once. The sample shows about 220,000 distinct CDR3 sequences, about 39% of them seen only once. Sequencing was performed on CD8+ T cells from cultured PBMCs, taken from culture after CMV antigen stimulation. The rearrangement uses TRBV7-2 and TRBJ2-7, with D perhaps matching TRBD2 (6 bases). The source is a human donor in good health (CMV status not recorded). Some clones in this sample may be carry-over from other donors' samples. The CDR3 spells CASSARDSYSYEQYF. The CDR3 DNA follows: TGTGCCAGCAGCGCCCGGGACTCGTACTCCTACGAGCAGTACTTC.